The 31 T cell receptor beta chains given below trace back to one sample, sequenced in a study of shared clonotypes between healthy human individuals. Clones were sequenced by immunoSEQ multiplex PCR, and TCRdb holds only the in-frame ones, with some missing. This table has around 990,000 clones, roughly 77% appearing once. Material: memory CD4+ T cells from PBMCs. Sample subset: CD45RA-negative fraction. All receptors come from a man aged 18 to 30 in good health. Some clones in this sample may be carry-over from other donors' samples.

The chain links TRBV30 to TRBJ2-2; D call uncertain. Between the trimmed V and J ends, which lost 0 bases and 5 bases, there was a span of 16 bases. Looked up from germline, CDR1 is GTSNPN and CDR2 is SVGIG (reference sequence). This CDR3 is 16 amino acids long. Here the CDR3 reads CAWSVSLRAGTGELFF. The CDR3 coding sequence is TGTGCCTGGAGTGTTAGTCTTCGGGCCGGTACCGGGGAGCTGTTTTTT.

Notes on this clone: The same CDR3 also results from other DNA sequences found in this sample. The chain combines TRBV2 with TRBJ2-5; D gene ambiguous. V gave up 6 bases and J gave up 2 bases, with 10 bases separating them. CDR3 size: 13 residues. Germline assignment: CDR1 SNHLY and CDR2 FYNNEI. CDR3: CASSELPQETQYF. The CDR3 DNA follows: TGTGCCAGCAGCGAGCTTCCTCAAGAGACCCAGTACTTC. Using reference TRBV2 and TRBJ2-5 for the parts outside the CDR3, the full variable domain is EPEVTQTPSHQVTQMGQEVILRCVPISNHLYFYWYRQILGQKVEFLVSFYNNEISEKSEIFDDQFSVERPDGSNFTLKIRSTKLEDSAMYFCASSELPQETQYFGPGTRLLVL.

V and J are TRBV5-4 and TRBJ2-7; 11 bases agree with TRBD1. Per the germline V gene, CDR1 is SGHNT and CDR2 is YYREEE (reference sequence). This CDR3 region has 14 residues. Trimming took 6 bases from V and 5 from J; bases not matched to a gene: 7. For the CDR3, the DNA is TGTGCCAGCAAACACGGGACAGGGGGGAACGAGCAGTACTTC. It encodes CASKHGTGGNEQYF.

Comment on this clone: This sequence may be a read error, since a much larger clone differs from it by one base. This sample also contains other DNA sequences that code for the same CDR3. CDR3 DNA: TGTGCCAGCAGCTTAATGGCAGGGAACACCGGGGAGCTGTTTTTC. Amino acid sequence: CASSLMAGNTGELFF. The V and J genes are TRBV7-3 and TRBJ2-2; D is tentatively TRBD1 or TRBD2 (5 bases each). This CDR3 is built from 15 residues. CDR1 is SGHTA, CDR2 FQGTGA, per germline. The full variable domain, its missing parts supplied by reference TRBV7-3 and TRBJ2-2, is GAGVSQTPSNKVTEKGKYVELRCDPISGHTALYWYRQSLGQGPEFLIYFQGTGAADDSGLPNDRFFAVRPEGSVSTLKIQRTERGDSAVYLCASSLMAGNTGELFFGEGSRLTVL.

The CDR3 DNA follows: TGTGCCAGCAGCCTAACCTCAACGAGACAAAACGAGCAGTACTTC. As protein: CASSLTSTRQNEQYF. This sequence joins TRBV7-2 and TRBJ2-7; no definite D call. Germline values: CDR1 SGHTA, CDR2 FQGNSA. The CDR3 totals 15 residues. The V gene lost 5 bases and the J gene lost 5 bases, with 19 bases spanning the gap.

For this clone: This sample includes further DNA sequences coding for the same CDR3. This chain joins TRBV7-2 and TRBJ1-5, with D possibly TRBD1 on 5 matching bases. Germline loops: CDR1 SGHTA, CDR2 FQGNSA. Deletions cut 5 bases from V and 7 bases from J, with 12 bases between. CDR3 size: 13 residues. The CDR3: CASSPMGGQPQHF. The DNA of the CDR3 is TGTGCCAGCAGCCCCATGGGGGGGCAGCCCCAGCATTTT.

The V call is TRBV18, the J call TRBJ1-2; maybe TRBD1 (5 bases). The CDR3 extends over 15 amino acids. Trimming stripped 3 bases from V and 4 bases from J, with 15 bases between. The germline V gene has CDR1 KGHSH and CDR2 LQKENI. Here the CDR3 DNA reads TGTGCCAGCTCACCCCTTGAGGGGCAGGGCTATGGCTACACCTTC. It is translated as CASSPLEGQGYGYTF.

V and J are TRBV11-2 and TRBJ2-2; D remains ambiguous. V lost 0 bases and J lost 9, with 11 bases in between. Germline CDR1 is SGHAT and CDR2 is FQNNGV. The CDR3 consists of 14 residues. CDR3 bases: TGTGCCAGCAGCTTAGATCGGCAGGTCCGGGAGCTGTTTTTT. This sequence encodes CASSLDRQVRELFF. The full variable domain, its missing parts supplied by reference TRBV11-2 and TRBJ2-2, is EAGVAQSPRYKIIEKRQSVAFWCNPISGHATLYWYQQILGQGPKLLIQFQNNGVVDDSQLPKDRFSAERLKGVDSTLKIQPAKLEDSAVYLCASSLDRQVRELFFGEGSRLTVL.

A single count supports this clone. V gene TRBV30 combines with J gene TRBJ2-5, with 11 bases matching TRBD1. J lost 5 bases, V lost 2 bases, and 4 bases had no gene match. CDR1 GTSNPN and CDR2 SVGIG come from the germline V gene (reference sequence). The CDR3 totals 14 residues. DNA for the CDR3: TGTGCCTGGAGTTGGGACAGGGGGTGGGAGACCCAGTACTTC. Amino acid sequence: CAWSWDRGWETQYF.

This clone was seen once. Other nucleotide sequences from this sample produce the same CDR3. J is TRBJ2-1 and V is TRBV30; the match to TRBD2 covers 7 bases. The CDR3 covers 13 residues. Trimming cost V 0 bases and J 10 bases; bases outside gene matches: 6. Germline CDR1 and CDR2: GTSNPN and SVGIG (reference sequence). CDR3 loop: CAWSVLGEGEQFF. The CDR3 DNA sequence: TGTGCCTGGAGTGTACTAGGGGAGGGGGAGCAGTTCTTC.

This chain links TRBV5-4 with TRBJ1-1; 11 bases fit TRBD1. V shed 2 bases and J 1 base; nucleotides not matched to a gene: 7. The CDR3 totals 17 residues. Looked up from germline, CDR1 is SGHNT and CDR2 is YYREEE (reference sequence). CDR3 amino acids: CASSLGGTGGGNTEAFF. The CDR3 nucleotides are TGTGCCAGCAGCTTAGGCGGGACAGGGGGTGGGAACACTGAAGCTTTCTTT. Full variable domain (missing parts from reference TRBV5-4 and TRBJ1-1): ETGVTQSPTHLIKTRGQQVTLRCSSQSGHNTVSWYQQALGQGPQFIFQYYREEENGRGNFPPRFSGLQFPNYSSELNVNALELDDSALYLCASSLGGTGGGNTEAFFGQGTRLTVV.

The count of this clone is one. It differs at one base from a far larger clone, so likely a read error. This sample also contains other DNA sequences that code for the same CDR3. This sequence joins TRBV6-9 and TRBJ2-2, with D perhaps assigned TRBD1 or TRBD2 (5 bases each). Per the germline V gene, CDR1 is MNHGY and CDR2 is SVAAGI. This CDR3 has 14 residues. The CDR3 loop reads CASRSGTDTGELFF. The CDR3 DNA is TGTGCCAGCAGGTCAGGGACGGACACCGGAGAGCTGTTTTTT.

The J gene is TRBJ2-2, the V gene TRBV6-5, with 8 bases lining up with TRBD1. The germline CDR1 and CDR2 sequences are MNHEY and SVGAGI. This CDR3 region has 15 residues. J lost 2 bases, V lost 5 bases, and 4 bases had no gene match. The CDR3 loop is CASSRQGTNTGELFF. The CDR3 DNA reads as TGTGCCAGCAGTCGACAGGGGACTAACACCGGGGAGCTGTTTTTT.

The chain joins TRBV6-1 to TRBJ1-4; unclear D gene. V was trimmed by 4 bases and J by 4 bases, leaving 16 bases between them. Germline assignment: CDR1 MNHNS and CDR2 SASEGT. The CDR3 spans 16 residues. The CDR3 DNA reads TGTGCCAGCAGTGCTACCCTTGGCAGGATTAATGAAAAACTGTTTTTT. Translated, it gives CASSATLGRINEKLFF.

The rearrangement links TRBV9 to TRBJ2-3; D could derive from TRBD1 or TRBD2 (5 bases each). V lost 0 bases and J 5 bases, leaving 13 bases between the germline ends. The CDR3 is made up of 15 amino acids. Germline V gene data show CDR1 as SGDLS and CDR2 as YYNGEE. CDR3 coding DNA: TGTGCCAGCAGCGTAGAAGGGACGGACGGAGATACGCAGTATTTT. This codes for CASSVEGTDGDTQYF.

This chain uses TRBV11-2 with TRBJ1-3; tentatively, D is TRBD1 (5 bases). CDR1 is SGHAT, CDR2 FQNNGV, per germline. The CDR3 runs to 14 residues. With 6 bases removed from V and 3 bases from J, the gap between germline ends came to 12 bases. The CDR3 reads CASSPTRGGNTIYF. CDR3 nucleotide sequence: TGTGCCAGCAGTCCCACGAGGGGTGGAAACACCATATATTTT.

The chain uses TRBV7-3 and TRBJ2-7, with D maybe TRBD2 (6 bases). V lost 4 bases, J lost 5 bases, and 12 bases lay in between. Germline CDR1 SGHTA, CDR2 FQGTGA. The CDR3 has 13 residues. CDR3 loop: CASSSKGGNEQYF. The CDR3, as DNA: TGTGCCAGCAGCTCCAAAGGAGGGAACGAGCAGTACTTC. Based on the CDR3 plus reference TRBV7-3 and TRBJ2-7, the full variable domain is GAGVSQTPSNKVTEKGKYVELRCDPISGHTALYWYRQSLGQGPEFLIYFQGTGAADDSGLPNDRFFAVRPEGSVSTLKIQRTERGDSAVYLCASSSKGGNEQYFGPGTRLTVT.

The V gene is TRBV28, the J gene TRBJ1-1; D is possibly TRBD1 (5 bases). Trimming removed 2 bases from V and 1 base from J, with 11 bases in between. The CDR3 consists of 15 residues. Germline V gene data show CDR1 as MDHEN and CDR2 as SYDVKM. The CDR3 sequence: CASSLIGATNTEAFF. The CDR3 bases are TGTGCCAGCAGTTTAATCGGGGCTACGAACACTGAAGCTTTCTTT.

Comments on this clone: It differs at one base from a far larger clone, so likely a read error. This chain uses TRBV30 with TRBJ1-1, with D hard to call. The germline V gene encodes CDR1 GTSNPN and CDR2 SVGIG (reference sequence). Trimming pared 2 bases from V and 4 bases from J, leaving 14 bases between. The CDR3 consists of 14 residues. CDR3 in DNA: TGTGCCTGGAGTCAGGACGGGGTGTCCACTGAAGCTTTCTTT. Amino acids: CAWSQDGVSTEAFF.

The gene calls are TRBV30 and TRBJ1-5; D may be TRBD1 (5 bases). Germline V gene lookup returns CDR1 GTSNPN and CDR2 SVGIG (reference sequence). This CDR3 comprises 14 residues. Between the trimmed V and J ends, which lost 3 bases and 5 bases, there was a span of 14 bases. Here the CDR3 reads CAWRGPGRDQPQHF. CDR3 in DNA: TGTGCCTGGAGGGGCCCAGGGCGAGATCAGCCCCAGCATTTT.

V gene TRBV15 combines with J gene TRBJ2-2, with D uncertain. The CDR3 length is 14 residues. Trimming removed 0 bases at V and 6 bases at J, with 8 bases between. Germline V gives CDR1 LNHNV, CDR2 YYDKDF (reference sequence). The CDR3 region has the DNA TGTGCCACCAGCAGAGAAAGGGTGGCCGGGGAGCTGTTTTTT. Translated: CATSRERVAGELFF.

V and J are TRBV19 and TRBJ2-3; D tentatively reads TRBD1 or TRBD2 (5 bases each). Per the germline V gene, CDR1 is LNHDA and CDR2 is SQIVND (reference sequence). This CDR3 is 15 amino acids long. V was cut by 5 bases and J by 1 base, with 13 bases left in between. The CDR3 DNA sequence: TGTGCCAGTAGTCTGGTGGGACGGGGCACAGATACGCAGTATTTT. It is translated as CASSLVGRGTDTQYF. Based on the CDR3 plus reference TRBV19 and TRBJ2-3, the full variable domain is DGGITQSPKYLFRKEGQNVTLSCEQNLNHDAMYWYRQDPGQGLRLIYYSQIVNDFQKGDIAEGYSVSREKKESFPLTVTSAQKNPTAFYLCASSLVGRGTDTQYFGPGTRLTVL.

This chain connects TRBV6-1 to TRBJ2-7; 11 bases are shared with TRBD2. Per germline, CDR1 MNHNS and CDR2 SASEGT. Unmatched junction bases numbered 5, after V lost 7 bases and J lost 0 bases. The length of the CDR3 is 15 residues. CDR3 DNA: TGTGCCAGCATCCGGACTAGCGGGTTCTCCTACGAGCAGTACTTC. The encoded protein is CASIRTSGFSYEQYF.

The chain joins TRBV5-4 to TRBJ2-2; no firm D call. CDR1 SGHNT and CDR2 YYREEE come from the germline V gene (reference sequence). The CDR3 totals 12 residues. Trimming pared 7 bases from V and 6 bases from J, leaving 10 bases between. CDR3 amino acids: CASGERSGELFF. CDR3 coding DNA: TGTGCCAGCGGAGAAAGGTCCGGGGAGCTGTTTTTT.

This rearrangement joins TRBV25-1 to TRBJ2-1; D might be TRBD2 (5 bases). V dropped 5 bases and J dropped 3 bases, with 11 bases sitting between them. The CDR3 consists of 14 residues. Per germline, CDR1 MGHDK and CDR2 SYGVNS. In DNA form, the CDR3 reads TGTGCCAGCAGTCGGGCAGGAGGCTACAATGAGCAGTTCTTC. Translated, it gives CASSRAGGYNEQFF. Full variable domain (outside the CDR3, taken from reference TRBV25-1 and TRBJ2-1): EADIYQTPRYLVIGTGKKITLECSQTMGHDKMYWYQQDPGMELHLIHYSYGVNSTEKGDLSSESTVSRIRTEHFPLTLESARPSHTSQYLCASSRAGGYNEQFFGPGTRLTVL.

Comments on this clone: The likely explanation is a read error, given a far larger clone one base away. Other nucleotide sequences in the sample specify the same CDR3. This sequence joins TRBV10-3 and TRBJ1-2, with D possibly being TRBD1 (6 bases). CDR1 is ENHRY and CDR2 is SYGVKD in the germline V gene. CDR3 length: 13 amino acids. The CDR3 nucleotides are TGCGCCATCAGTTCGGACAGAAACTATGGCTACACCTTC. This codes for CAISSDRNYGYTF.

As DNA, the CDR3 is TGTGCCAGCAGTTTGTCGGGGAGTAGGTACTTC. Its protein product is CASSLSGSRYF. J is TRBJ2-7 and V is TRBV28; perhaps TRBD2 as D (5 bases). Germline V gene lookup returns CDR1 MDHEN and CDR2 SYDVKM. Trimming shortened V by 3 bases and J by 12 bases, and 12 bases separated the two germline ends. The CDR3 contains 11 residues.

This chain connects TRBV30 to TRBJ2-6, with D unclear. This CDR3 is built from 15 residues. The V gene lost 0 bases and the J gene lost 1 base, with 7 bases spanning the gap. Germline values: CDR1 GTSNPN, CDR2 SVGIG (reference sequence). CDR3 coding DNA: TGTGCCTGGAGTGTATTCGCGTCTGGGGCCAACGTCCTGACTTTC. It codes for CAWSVFASGANVLTF.

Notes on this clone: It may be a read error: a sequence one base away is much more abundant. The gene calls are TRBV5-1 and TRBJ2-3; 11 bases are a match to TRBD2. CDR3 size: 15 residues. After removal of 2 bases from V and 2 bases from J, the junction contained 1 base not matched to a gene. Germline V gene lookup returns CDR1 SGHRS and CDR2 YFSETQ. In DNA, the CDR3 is TGCGCCAGCAGCTTTAGCGGGAGGGCCACAGATACGCAGTATTTT. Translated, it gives CASSFSGRATDTQYF.

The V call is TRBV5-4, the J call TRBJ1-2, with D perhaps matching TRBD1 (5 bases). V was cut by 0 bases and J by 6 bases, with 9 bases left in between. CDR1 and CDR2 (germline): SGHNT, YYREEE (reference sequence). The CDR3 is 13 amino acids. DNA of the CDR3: TGTGCCAGCAGCTTGGCGGGGGTTGATGGCTACACCTTC. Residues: CASSLAGVDGYTF.

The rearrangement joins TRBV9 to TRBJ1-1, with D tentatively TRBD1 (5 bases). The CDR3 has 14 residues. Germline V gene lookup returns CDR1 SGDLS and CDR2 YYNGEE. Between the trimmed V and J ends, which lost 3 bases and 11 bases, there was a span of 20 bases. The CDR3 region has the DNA TGTGCCAGCAGCGGTGGAGGGGCGACGTCTGGGGCTTTCTTT. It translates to CASSGGGATSGAFF. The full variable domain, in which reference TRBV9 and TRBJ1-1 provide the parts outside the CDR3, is DSGVTQTPKHLITATGQRVTLRCSPRSGDLSVYWYQQSLDQGLQFLIQYYNGEERAKGNILERFSAQQFPDLHSELNLSSLELGDSALYFCASSGGGATSGAFFGQGTRLTVV.